This T cell receptor beta chain was documented in a study of blood T cell repertoires in COVID-19. Data came from immunoSEQ multiplex PCR; TCRdb stores just in-frame clones and leaves some out. The profile shows about 260,000 clones, more than 85% of them singletons. V lost 6 bases to trimming and J lost 5 bases, with 13 bases between them. From germline, CDR1 is MNHEY and CDR2 SVGAGI. The CDR3 loop spans 14 amino acids. This clonotype originated in a man between 18 and 29 years old with active or convalescent COVID-19. Sequenced input: peripheral blood. The chain couples TRBV6-5 to TRBJ1-4; D might be TRBD1 (6 bases). The CDR3 here is CASRKGVTNEKLFF. Here the CDR3 DNA reads TGTGCCAGCAGGAAGGGGGTAACGAATGAAAAACTGTTTTTT.